The 9 T cell receptor beta chains given below trace back to one sample, sequenced in a study of cytomegalovirus exposure and HLA in healthy donors (dated by TCRdb to about 2017). Library generation was performed with the immunoSEQ multiplex PCR assay. For the multiplex PCR, a mixture combining 60 forward primers for TCR Vbeta segments and 13 reverse primers for TCR Jbeta segments was used. TCRdb carries this immuneACCESS record with in-frame sequences only. Its versions omit some clonotypes, under half of them owing to an unresolved V gene in the studies checked, with the rest unexplained. Across this sample there are more than 120,000 clones, with approximately 79% seen only once. 2.9% of the sample rests with the top ten. The material sequenced was PBMCs. Receptors originate from a woman aged 30 to 39 in good health and CMV-seronegative.

Only one count was recorded for this clone. The genes are TRBV5-4 and TRBJ2-5; the D is unclear. Trimming left V 0 bases short and J 1 base short, with 4 bases between. This CDR3 is built from 13 residues. Germline V gene sequence: CDR1 SGHNT, CDR2 YYREEE (reference sequence). The CDR3 loop is CASSLDFQETQYF. CDR3 DNA sequence: TGTGCCAGCAGCTTGGACTTCCAAGAGACCCAGTACTTC.

The chain carries TRBV10-1 and TRBJ1-5, with D possibly being TRBD1 (6 bases). Trimming removed 4 bases from V and 0 bases from J, with 13 bases in between. There are 16 residues in the CDR3. The germline CDR1 and CDR2 sequences are WNHNN and SYGVQD (reference sequence). The CDR3 nucleotides read TGCGCCAGCAGTGTCGGGACACACTATAGCAATCAGCCCCAGCATTTT. Protein sequence: CASSVGTHYSNQPQHF.

This clone was seen only a few times. The germline gene is not matched at one end of the junction; a read error may be the cause. The chain links TRBV5-1 to TRBJ1-5; D is uncertain. This CDR3 has 14 residues. Germline lookup yields CDR1 SGHRS and CDR2 YFSETQ. Written as DNA, the CDR3 is TGCGCCAGCAGTTTGGACGGACTAAATCAGCCCCAGCATTTT. Translated, it gives CASSLDGLNQPQHF.

V usage is TRBV7-2 and J usage is TRBJ1-2; the match to TRBD1 covers 8 bases. Trimming at V came to 3 bases and at J to 2 bases, leaving 2 bases not matched to a gene. The CDR3 consists of 14 residues. Germline lookup yields CDR1 SGHTA and CDR2 FQGNSA. In DNA form, the CDR3 reads TGTGCCAGCAGCTTGACAGGGGAGAACTATGGCTACACCTTC. This encodes CASSLTGENYGYTF. The variable domain in full, with the rest retrieved from reference TRBV7-2 and TRBJ1-2, is GAGVSQSPSNKVTEKGKDVELRCDPISGHTALYWYRQSLGQGLEFLIYFQGNSAPDKSGLPSDRFSAERTGGSVSTLTIQRTQQEDSAVYLCASSLTGENYGYTFGSGTRLTVV.

Concerning this clone: Germline is not matched at one junction end, which may reflect a read error. The chain combines TRBV7-9 with TRBJ2-5, with 11 bases matching TRBD2. The CDR3 has 17 amino acids. Germline CDR1 reads SEHNR; CDR2 reads FQNEAQ (reference sequence). The CDR3 reads CSSSFPSTSGELWTQYF. CDR3 coding DNA: TGTTCCAGCAGCTTCCCCTCGACTAGCGGGGAATTATGGACCCAGTACTTC. The whole variable domain, remainder taken from reference TRBV7-9 and TRBJ2-5, is DTGVSQNPRHKITKRGQNVTFRCDPISEHNRLYWYRQTLGQGPEFLTYFQNEAQLEKSRLLSDRFSAERPKGSFSTLEIQRTEQGDSAMYLCSSSFPSTSGELWTQYFGPGTRLLVL.

The chain couples TRBV5-1 to TRBJ2-7, with a tentative D call TRBD1 (5 bases). Trimming removed 2 bases from V and 3 bases from J, with 9 bases in between. This CDR3 has 13 residues. Germline CDR1 SGHRS, CDR2 YFSETQ. The CDR3 region has the DNA TGCGCCAGCAGCTTCGACAGTTACTACGAGCAGTACTTC. It codes for CASSFDSYYEQYF.

V usage is TRBV7-9 and J usage is TRBJ2-3, with D possibly TRBD2 on 7 matching bases. Germline CDR1 is SEHNR and CDR2 is FQNEAQ (reference sequence). CDR3 size: 14 residues. The V gene lost 0 bases and the J gene lost 7 bases, with 11 bases spanning the gap. The CDR3 DNA sequence: TGTGCCAGCAGCTTAGCGGGGGGGCTAAATACGCAGTATTTT. Its translation is CASSLAGGLNTQYF.

The chain has TRBV7-9 and TRBJ1-4, with D unclear. With 2 bases removed from V and 8 bases from J, the gap between germline ends came to 6 bases. The length of the CDR3 is 12 residues. Germline V gene sequence: CDR1 SEHNR, CDR2 FQNEAQ (reference sequence). This chain's CDR3 is CASSLPGEKLFF. CDR3 nucleotides: TGTGCCAGCAGCTTACCGGGAGAAAAACTGTTTTTT.

V gene TRBV5-6 combines with J gene TRBJ2-7; D may be TRBD2 (5 bases). V was clipped by 0 bases and J by 5 bases, with 15 bases between them. The CDR3 loop spans 15 amino acids. In germline, CDR1 is SGHDT, CDR2 YYEEEE. In nucleotides, the CDR3 is TGTGCCAGCAGCTTGGCCGACGCCGGAGGAGACGAGCAGTACTTC. Its translation: CASSLADAGGDEQYF. Full variable domain (remainder filled in from reference TRBV5-6 and TRBJ2-7): DAGVTQSPTHLIKTRGQQVTLRCSPKSGHDTVSWYQQALGQGPQFIFQYYEEEERQRGNFPDRFSGHQFPNYSSELNVNALLLGDSALYLCASSLADAGGDEQYFGPGTRLTVT.